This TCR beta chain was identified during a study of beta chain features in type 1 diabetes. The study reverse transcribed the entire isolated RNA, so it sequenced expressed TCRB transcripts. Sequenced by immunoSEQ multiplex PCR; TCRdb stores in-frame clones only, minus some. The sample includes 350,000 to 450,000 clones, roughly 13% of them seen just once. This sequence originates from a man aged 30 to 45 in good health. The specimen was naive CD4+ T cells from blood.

CDR3: CASSSSTGTRTPWTYNEQFF. The CDR3 DNA sequence: TGTGCCAGCAGCTCCTCGACCGGGACTAGAACCCCTTGGACCTACAATGAGCAGTTCTTC. This sequence joins TRBV7-6 and TRBJ2-1; 8 positions match TRBD2. J was trimmed by 2 bases and V by 4 bases; bases with no gene match: 19. From germline, CDR1 is SGHVS and CDR2 FNYEAQ. The CDR3 consists of 20 residues.